A single sample is the source of the 18 T cell receptor beta chains below, sequenced in a study of CD8 T cell repertoires and HIV-1 epitope variants. These receptors' targets are unknown. Repertoires were generated with immunoSEQ multiplex PCR, while TCRdb's copy carries only in-frame clones and drops some. The sample includes thousands of clones, about 70% of them seen just once. Sequences were obtained from cultured CD8+ T cells derived from PBMCs. These TCRs come from a male donor with HIV.

The V and J genes are TRBV9 and TRBJ2-3, with unresolved D. Trimming stripped 2 bases from V and 2 bases from J, with 9 bases between. The CDR3 has 14 amino acids. Germline V lookup: CDR1 SGDLS, CDR2 YYNGEE. The CDR3 region has the DNA TGTGCCAGCAGCGTCCAGACGCTCACAGATACGCAGTATTTT. Translating gives CASSVQTLTDTQYF.

The chain combines TRBV28 with TRBJ1-1; D not certain. CDR1 and CDR2 from the germline V gene are MDHEN and SYDVKM. CDR3 length equals 13 residues. Trimming removed 7 bases at V and 3 bases at J, with 12 bases between. CDR3 amino acids: CASNFGRDTEAFF. The DNA for the CDR3 is TGTGCCAGCAATTTTGGGAGGGACACTGAAGCTTTCTTT.

Here the CDR3 DNA reads TGTGCCAGCAGTACCGGCGGGAGCCCCTACAATGAGCAGTTCTTC. Amino acid sequence: CASSTGGSPYNEQFF. This chain connects TRBV27 to TRBJ2-1; 7 positions match TRBD2. The CDR3 runs 15 residues. Looked up from germline, CDR1 is MNHEY and CDR2 is SMNVEV (reference sequence). V shed 5 bases and J 2 bases; nucleotides not matched to a gene: 6.

This clone was seen more than once but under ten times. The V gene is TRBV4-2, the J gene TRBJ1-2; 7 nucleotides agree with TRBD1. The CDR3 extends over 14 amino acids. The germline CDR1 and CDR2 sequences are LGHNA and YNFKEQ. Germline trimming cut 1 base from V and 4 bases from J; bases unmatched to any gene: 3. The CDR3 DNA sequence: TGTGCCAGCAGCCAAGTGAGGGACAGCTATGGCTACACCTTC. Protein: CASSQVRDSYGYTF.

This clone occurred once. The V and J genes are TRBV30 and TRBJ2-5, with 9 bases matching TRBD2. Germline CDR1 is GTSNPN and CDR2 is SVGIG (reference sequence). With V trimmed by 5 bases and J by 2 bases, 9 bases remained unmatched. The CDR3 runs 15 residues. Written as DNA, the CDR3 is TGTGCCTGGGATGAGACTAGCGGAGTACAAGAGACCCAGTACTTC. This encodes CAWDETSGVQETQYF. Full variable domain (outside the CDR3, taken from reference TRBV30 and TRBJ2-5): SQTIHQWPATLVQPVGSPLSLECTVEGTSNPNLYWYRQAAGRGLQLLFYSVGIGQISSEVPQNLSASRPQDRQFILSSKKLLLSDSGFYLCAWDETSGVQETQYFGPGTRLLVL.

This chain uses TRBV15 with TRBJ1-1, with D unresolved. Germline V gene data show CDR1 as LNHNV and CDR2 as YYDKDF (reference sequence). This CDR3 spans 15 amino acids. V was cut by 0 bases and J by 5 bases, with 13 bases left in between. CDR3 in amino acids: CATSRDRGWWTEAFF. CDR3 nucleotide sequence: TGTGCCACCAGCAGAGACCGAGGGTGGTGGACTGAAGCTTTCTTT.

The chain recombines TRBV15 with TRBJ1-2; no clear D. This CDR3 spans 13 amino acids. Germline-derived CDR1 and CDR2 are LNHNV and YYDKDF (reference sequence). V shed 3 bases and J shed 6 bases, with 11 bases lying between them. The CDR3 here is CATSSRILDGYTF. Here the CDR3 DNA reads TGTGCCACCAGCAGTCGGATCCTGGATGGCTACACCTTC.

This clone has more than one count but fewer than ten. The chain joins TRBV23-1 to TRBJ1-2; TRBD1 is a possible D gene (5 bases). TRBV23-1 is designated an ORF whose function remains uncertain. The germline V and J ends were trimmed by 4 bases and 4 bases, with 16 bases remaining between them. The CDR3 length is 15 residues. CDR3 protein: CASSRPDLGPYGYTF. The CDR3 DNA reads TGCGCCAGCAGTCGGCCGGACCTGGGGCCCTATGGCTACACCTTC.

V gene TRBV5-6 combines with J gene TRBJ2-7; 8 nucleotides match TRBD1. Germline V lookup: CDR1 SGHDT, CDR2 YYEEEE. The CDR3 spans 13 residues. V lost 2 bases to trimming and J lost 3 bases; unmatched junction nucleotides: 1. CDR3 nucleotide sequence: TGTGCCAGCAGCTTACAGGGGGACTACGAGCAGTACTTC. It yields the protein CASSLQGDYEQYF.

This clone was seen just once. The chain carries TRBV27 and TRBJ2-2; D call uncertain. There are 13 residues in the CDR3. Germline-derived CDR1 and CDR2 are MNHEY and SMNVEV (reference sequence). Trimming shortened V by 5 bases and J by 6 bases, and 10 bases separated the two germline ends. CDR3 sequence (DNA): TGTGCCAGCAGTAGGCAGGACCCCGGGGAGCTGTTTTTT. Translated, it gives CASSRQDPGELFF.

The CDR3 here is CASSGDTDTQYF. As DNA, the CDR3 is TGTGCCAGTAGTGGGGACACAGATACGCAGTATTTT. The chain uses TRBV19 and TRBJ2-3; D is uncertain. The V end was cut by 5 bases, the J end by 2 bases, with 5 bases between. The CDR3 sequence is 12 residues long. From germline, CDR1 is LNHDA and CDR2 SQIVND (reference sequence).

This chain links TRBV2 with TRBJ1-2; TRBD1 might be the D (6 bases). CDR1 SNHLY and CDR2 FYNNEI come from the germline V gene. Trimming cost V 7 bases and J 6 bases, with 18 bases left between them. The CDR3 extends over 14 amino acids. The CDR3 is CASTLRREGDGYTF. The CDR3 region has the DNA TGTGCCAGCACCCTTCGGAGGGAGGGGGATGGCTACACCTTC.

The sample holds a few counts of this clone. The chain employs TRBV5-6 and TRBJ2-7, with 8 bases identical to TRBD1. Per the germline V gene, CDR1 is SGHDT and CDR2 is YYEEEE. CDR3 length: 15 residues. V lost 0 bases, J lost 2 bases, and 4 bases stayed unmatched. CDR3 coding DNA: TGTGCCAGCAGCTTGGAGACAGGGGCAACCTACGAGCAGTACTTC. This translates into CASSLETGATYEQYF. Variable domain in full (rest from reference TRBV5-6 and TRBJ2-7): DAGVTQSPTHLIKTRGQQVTLRCSPKSGHDTVSWYQQALGQGPQFIFQYYEEEERQRGNFPDRFSGHQFPNYSSELNVNALLLGDSALYLCASSLETGATYEQYFGPGTRLTVT.

The sample holds a few counts of this clone. The gene calls are TRBV4-3 and TRBJ1-1, with D uncertain. Germline loops: CDR1 LGHNA, CDR2 YSLEER. V was pared by 0 bases and J by 10 bases, with 12 bases between. There are 13 residues in the CDR3. The CDR3 DNA reads TGCGCCAGCAGCCAAGATATACGGGGAGGAGCTTTCTTT. Amino acids: CASSQDIRGGAFF.

V and J are TRBV6-5 and TRBJ1-4; a weak D match, TRBD1 (5 bases). Germline loops: CDR1 MNHEY, CDR2 SVGAGI. The CDR3 loop spans 15 amino acids. Deletions cut 7 bases from V and 3 bases from J, with 15 bases between. This CDR3 reads CASTHRGAANEKLFF. CDR3 in DNA: TGTGCCAGCACCCATCGGGGCGCGGCTAATGAAAAACTGTTTTTT.

This chain uses TRBV2 with TRBJ2-1, with D unclear. The CDR3 consists of 11 residues. Trimming took off 4 bases at V and 7 bases at J, with 5 bases between the two ends. Germline CDR1 reads SNHLY; CDR2 reads FYNNEI. The CDR3 coding sequence is TGTGCCAGCAGTGGACTTAATGAGCAGTTCTTC. This sequence encodes CASSGLNEQFF. The full variable domain, with the rest looked up from reference TRBV2 and TRBJ2-1, is EPEVTQTPSHQVTQMGQEVILRCVPISNHLYFYWYRQILGQKVEFLVSFYNNEISEKSEIFDDQFSVERPDGSNFTLKIRSTKLEDSAMYFCASSGLNEQFFGPGTRLTVL.

The chain couples TRBV10-3 to TRBJ2-5; maybe TRBD2 (6 bases). The germline V gene has CDR1 ENHRY and CDR2 SYGVKD. This CDR3 is 15 amino acids long. V lost 3 bases and J 5 bases, leaving 16 bases between the germline ends. CDR3 bases: TGTGCCATCAGTGACGGGAAGGGACTGGGGGAGACCCAGTACTTC. Protein product: CAISDGKGLGETQYF.

V is TRBV5-1 and J is TRBJ1-4; D remains unclear. Germline V CDR1 and CDR2: SGHRS, YFSETQ. The CDR3 runs 14 residues. The V gene lost 0 bases and the J gene lost 0 bases, with 3 bases spanning the gap. CDR3 in amino acids: CASSLVATNEKLFF. As DNA, the CDR3 is TGCGCCAGCAGCTTGGTTGCAACTAATGAAAAACTGTTTTTT.